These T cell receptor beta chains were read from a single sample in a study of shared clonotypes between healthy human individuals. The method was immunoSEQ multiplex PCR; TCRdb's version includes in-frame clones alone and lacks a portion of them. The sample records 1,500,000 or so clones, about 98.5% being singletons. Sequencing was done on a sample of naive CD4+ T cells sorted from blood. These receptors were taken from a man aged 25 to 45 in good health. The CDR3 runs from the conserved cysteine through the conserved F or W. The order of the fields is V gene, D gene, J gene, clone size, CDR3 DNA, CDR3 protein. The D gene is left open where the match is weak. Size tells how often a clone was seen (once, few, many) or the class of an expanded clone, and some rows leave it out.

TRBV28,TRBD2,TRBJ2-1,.,TGTGCCAGCAGTTACTCCGGGACTAGCAACAATGAGCAGTTCTTC,CASSYSGTSNNEQFF
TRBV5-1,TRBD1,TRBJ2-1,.,TGCGCCAGCAGCTTGGTGACTGGGACAGGGATCTCGTTCTTC,CASSLVTGTGISFF
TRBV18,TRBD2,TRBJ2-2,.,TGTGCCAGCTCACCAGGCCTAGCGGGAACCGGGGAGCTGTTTTTT,CASSPGLAGTGELFF
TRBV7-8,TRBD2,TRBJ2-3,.,TGTGCCAGCAGCGAACCCCAGCGGGGAAGGACAGATACGCAGTATTTT,CASSEPQRGRTDTQYF
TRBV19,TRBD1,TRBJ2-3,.,TGTGCCAGTAGTATTCTTCCTAGGGGACAGGGCGGCGATACGCAGTATTTT,CASSILPRGQGGDTQYF
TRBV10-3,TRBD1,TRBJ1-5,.,TGTGCCATCAGTGCCCAGACAGGGGACCAGCCCCAGCATTTT,CAISAQTGDQPQHF
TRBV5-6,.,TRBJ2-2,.,TGTGCCAGCAAGTCGGGGGCCGACACCGGGGAGCTGTTTTTT,CASKSGADTGELFF
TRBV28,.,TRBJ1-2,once,TGTGCCAGCAGGGGGTTTCAAGGGGCTAACTATGGCTACACCTTC,CASRGFQGANYGYTF
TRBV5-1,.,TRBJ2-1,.,TGCGCCAGCAGCTTGATTTCTAGTACCAATGAGCAGTTCTTC,CASSLISSTNEQFF
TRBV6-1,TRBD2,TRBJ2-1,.,TGTGCCAGCAGCTACGGGACTAGCGGGAGGGGTGAGCAGTTCTTC,CASSYGTSGRGEQFF
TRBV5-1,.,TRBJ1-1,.,TGCGCCAGCAGCTTGCTGGGCCCTCATTCGATAGGGGGGATTGAAGCTTTCTTT,CASSLLGPHSIGGIEAFF
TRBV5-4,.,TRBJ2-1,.,TGTGCCAGCAGCCCTGTAGGACAGACTGCACACAATGAGCAGTTCTTC,CASSPVGQTAHNEQFF
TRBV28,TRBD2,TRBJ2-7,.,TGTGCCAGCAGTCCTCTTAGCGGGAGGGCCTACGAGCAGTACTTC,CASSPLSGRAYEQYF
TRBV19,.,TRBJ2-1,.,TGTGCCAGTAGAATAGGGGTCAATGAGCAGTTCTTC,CASRIGVNEQFF
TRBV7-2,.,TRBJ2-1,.,TGTGCCAGCAGCTTTGAAGAACCCAATGAGCAGTTCTTC,CASSFEEPNEQFF
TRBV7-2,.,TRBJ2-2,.,TGTGCCAGCAGCTTAGTGGTGTCTGCTAACACCGGGGAGCTGTTTTTT,CASSLVVSANTGELFF
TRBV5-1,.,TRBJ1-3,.,TGCGCCAGCAGCTATGGGCAGGGTACACACTCTGGAAACACCATATATTTT,CASSYGQGTHSGNTIYF
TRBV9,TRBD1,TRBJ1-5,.,TGTGCCAGCAGCAGGGACAGTTTGTATCAGCCCCAGCATTTT,CASSRDSLYQPQHF